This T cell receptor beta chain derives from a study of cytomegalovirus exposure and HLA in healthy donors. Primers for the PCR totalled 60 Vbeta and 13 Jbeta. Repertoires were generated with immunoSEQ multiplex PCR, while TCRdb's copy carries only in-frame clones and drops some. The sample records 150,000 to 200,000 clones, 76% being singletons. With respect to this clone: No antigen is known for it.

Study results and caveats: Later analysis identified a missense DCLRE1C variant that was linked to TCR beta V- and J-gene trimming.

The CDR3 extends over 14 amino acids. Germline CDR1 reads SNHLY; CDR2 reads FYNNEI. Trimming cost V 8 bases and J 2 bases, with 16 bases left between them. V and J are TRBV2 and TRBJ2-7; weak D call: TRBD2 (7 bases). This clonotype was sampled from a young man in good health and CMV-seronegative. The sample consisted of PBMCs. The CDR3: CASEPRGGPYEQYF. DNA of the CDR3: TGTGCCAGCGAGCCGAGGGGGGGGCCCTACGAGCAGTACTTC.